The clone carrying this TCR beta chain was observed at least ten times. These data originate in a study of blood T cell repertoires in COVID-19. Turning to the study itself: COVID-19 samples, acute and convalescent, were from the United States, Italy and Spain. Sample material is recorded as cDNA or gDNA derived from T cells, B-cell-depleted T cells, or PBMCs.

Study processing details: Amplification from reference gene primers served as the basis for estimated nucleated cell counts. Sequencing was performed with immunoSEQ multiplex PCR; in TCRdb, only in-frame clones are kept and a portion is missing. That table gives V, J and clone size, and the DNA gave D and trimming. Of 150,000 or so clones detected, more than 75% appear once; the ten largest clones hold around 13%. Trimming removed 5 bases from V and 5 bases from J, with 13 bases in between. The CDR3 sequence is 13 residues long. In germline, CDR1 is MNHEY, CDR2 SVGAGI. This clonotype originated in a man in his 60s with active or convalescent COVID-19. The genes are TRBV6-5 and TRBJ2-7, with D possibly TRBD2 on 5 matching bases. Sequencing was done on a sample of peripheral blood. The CDR3 reads CASSTRTLDEQYF. DNA for the CDR3: TGTGCCAGCAGTACTAGAACCTTAGACGAGCAGTACTTC.